The 22 T cell receptor beta chains below come from one sample, sequenced in a study of blood T cell repertoires in COVID-19. This table comes from immunoSEQ multiplex PCR, and its TCRdb copy is limited to in-frame clones, with some not included. The sample carries 150,000 to 200,000 clones, roughly 84% recorded once. The sample taken for sequencing was PBMCs or T cells enriched from blood (not recorded which). Receptors were obtained from a man in his sixties who had recovered from COVID-19.

The gene calls are TRBV19 and TRBJ2-1; D unresolved. Trimming took 8 bases from V and 5 from J, leaving 4 bases between them. The CDR3 has 10 amino acids. Germline V gene sequence: CDR1 LNHDA, CDR2 SQIVND (reference sequence). DNA of the CDR3: TGTGCCAGTGGCCACAATGAGCAGTTCTTC. Amino acids: CASGHNEQFF.

The V call is TRBV5-4, the J call TRBJ2-1; the D gene is possibly TRBD2 (6 bases). This CDR3 region has 17 residues. Germline CDR1 is SGHNT and CDR2 is YYREEE (reference sequence). The germline V and J ends were trimmed by 5 bases and 0 bases, with 18 bases remaining between them. In nucleotides, the CDR3 is TGTGCCAGCAGTATGGTACTTGGGGGGAGCTCCTACAATGAGCAGTTCTTC. As protein: CASSMVLGGSSYNEQFF.

V is TRBV5-1 and J is TRBJ2-3, with 8 bases aligning to TRBD2. CDR3 size: 15 residues. V shed 5 bases, J shed 1 base, and the junction held 6 bases outside the gene matches. Germline values: CDR1 SGHRS, CDR2 YFSETQ. The CDR3 region has the DNA TGCGCCAGCAGATTGCGGGAGGACCGCACAGATACGCAGTATTTT. Its protein product is CASRLREDRTDTQYF.

V gene TRBV5-1 combines with J gene TRBJ2-7; 9 nucleotides agree with TRBD2. The CDR3 is made up of 15 amino acids. The V segment lost 1 base and the J segment 2 bases; nucleotides outside the gene matches: 4. From germline, CDR1 is SGHRS and CDR2 YFSETQ. The DNA of the CDR3 is TGCGCCAGCAGCTTGTCGACTAGCGGAACCTACGAGCAGTACTTC. It translates to CASSLSTSGTYEQYF.

The J gene is TRBJ2-5, the V gene TRBV6-1; 11 nucleotides line up with TRBD2. Germline CDR1 reads MNHNS; CDR2 reads SASEGT. J was trimmed by 6 bases and V by 3 bases; bases with no gene match: 9. The CDR3 covers 16 residues. CDR3 sequence reads: CASSDEVAGGPQTQYF. The DNA for the CDR3 is TGTGCCAGCAGTGATGAGGTAGCGGGAGGGCCTCAGACCCAGTACTTC.

The chain links TRBV4-2 to TRBJ1-2; D not resolved. Trimming removed 1 base at V and 1 base at J, with 13 bases between. The CDR3 sequence is 16 residues long. The germline V gene has CDR1 LGHNA and CDR2 YNFKEQ. CDR3 sequence reads: CASSQGEGSFNYGYTF. In DNA form, the CDR3 reads TGTGCCAGCAGCCAAGGAGAGGGAAGCTTTAACTATGGCTACACCTTC.

This clone was picked up one time. The V gene is TRBV27, the J gene TRBJ1-5; unclear D gene. Trimming took off 3 bases at V and 9 bases at J, with 9 bases between the two ends. Germline CDR1 is MNHEY and CDR2 is SMNVEV (reference sequence). The length of the CDR3 is 12 residues. CDR3 coding DNA: TGTGCCAGCAGTTTCGAGGCCGGGCCCCAGCATTTT. Its protein product is CASSFEAGPQHF.

This rearrangement joins TRBV28 to TRBJ1-2, with D tentatively TRBD1 (6 bases). Looked up from germline, CDR1 is MDHEN and CDR2 is SYDVKM. The CDR3 loop spans 14 amino acids. V was cut by 8 bases and J by 2 bases, with 15 bases left in between. The DNA for the CDR3 is TGTGCCAGCGAGGGGGGGACTATAAACTATGGCTACACCTTC. Its translation: CASEGGTINYGYTF.

The V call is TRBV28, the J call TRBJ1-6, with 8 bases aligning to TRBD1. V was clipped by 6 bases and J by 0 bases; unmatched bases: 10. Germline V gene data show CDR1 as MDHEN and CDR2 as SYDVKM. The CDR3 is made up of 18 amino acids. CDR3 nucleotide sequence: TGTGCCAGCAGGGGGACAGGTCAACTTAGCTCCTATAATTCACCCCTCCACTTT. Protein: CASRGTGQLSSYNSPLHF.

V gene TRBV6-5 combines with J gene TRBJ2-6, with a tentative D call TRBD2 (6 bases). Germline CDR1 reads MNHEY; CDR2 reads SVGAGI. The V and J ends lost 5 bases and 4 bases respectively, with 9 bases between them. The CDR3 is 14 amino acids. The CDR3 region is CASSTSSGANVLTF. The CDR3 bases are TGTGCCAGCAGTACTAGCTCCGGGGCCAACGTCCTGACTTTC.

V gene TRBV9 combines with J gene TRBJ1-3; D might be TRBD1 (6 bases). Trimming took off 3 bases at V and 0 bases at J, with 10 bases between the two ends. This CDR3 contains 15 residues. From germline, CDR1 is SGDLS and CDR2 YYNGEE. CDR3 coding DNA: TGTGCCAGCAGCGCACAGGGAAACTCTGGAAACACCATATATTTT. Amino acid sequence: CASSAQGNSGNTIYF.

This chain joins TRBV5-8 and TRBJ1-2, with 9 bases identical to TRBD1. This CDR3 region has 14 residues. V lost 4 bases to trimming and J lost 6 bases; unmatched junction nucleotides: 7. In germline, CDR1 is SGHTS, CDR2 YDEGEE. The CDR3 is CASSRRDRADGYTF. The CDR3 DNA reads as TGTGCCAGCAGCCGCCGGGACAGGGCAGATGGCTACACCTTC. The variable domain in full, completed from reference TRBV5-8 and TRBJ1-2, reads EAGVTQSPTHLIKTRGQQATLRCSPISGHTSVYWYQQALGLGLQFLLWYDEGEERNRGNFPPRFSGRQFPNYSSELNVNALELEDSALYLCASSRRDRADGYTFGSGTRLTVV.

This chain links TRBV5-6 with TRBJ2-7; the match to TRBD2 covers 8 bases. The V gene end was trimmed by 4 bases and the J gene end by 4 bases; junction bases not matched to a gene: 4. Germline V gene data show CDR1 as SGHDT and CDR2 as YYEEEE. The CDR3 is 13 residues long. CDR3 DNA: TGTGCCAGCAGCCTGCCGGGGGGGTACGAGCAGTACTTC. It specifies CASSLPGGYEQYF.

V usage is TRBV4-2 and J usage is TRBJ1-4; TRBD1 is a possible D gene (5 bases). The CDR3 covers 16 residues. Germline CDR1 is LGHNA and CDR2 is YNFKEQ. The V and J ends lost 0 bases and 3 bases respectively, with 11 bases between them. The CDR3 coding sequence is TGTGCCAGCAGCCAAGAGGGAGGGGCTTCTAATGAAAAACTGTTTTTT. It encodes CASSQEGGASNEKLFF.

J is TRBJ1-3 and V is TRBV6-2 or TRBV6-3; D ambiguous. Germline lookup yields CDR1 MNHEY and CDR2 SVGEGT. The CDR3 has 16 amino acids. Trimming left V 2 bases short and J 4 bases short, with 15 bases between. The CDR3 here is CASSYGAVNSGNTIYF. The CDR3 nucleotides read TGTGCCAGCAGTTACGGAGCAGTCAACTCCGGAAACACCATATATTTT.

This clone was seen only once. The chain has TRBV5-5 and TRBJ2-7, with D unresolved. The germline V and J ends were trimmed by 4 bases and 2 bases, with 10 bases remaining between them. Germline values: CDR1 SGHKS, CDR2 YYEKEE (reference sequence). This CDR3 comprises 13 residues. The CDR3 DNA follows: TGTGCCAGCAGCCTAAATGGAGCCTACGAGCAGTACTTC. Translated, it gives CASSLNGAYEQYF.

Only one count was recorded for this clone. The chain combines TRBV28 with TRBJ1-5; D uncertain. The CDR3 spans 18 residues. The V and J ends lost 5 bases and 0 bases respectively, with 20 bases between them. CDR1 and CDR2 from the germline V gene are MDHEN and SYDVKM. CDR3 in amino acids: CASSPSQSMRNSNQPQHF. Here the CDR3 DNA reads TGTGCCAGCAGTCCCTCCCAATCCATGAGAAATAGCAATCAGCCCCAGCATTTT.

CDR3 in amino acids: CASSFLAGPYNEQFF. In DNA, the CDR3 is TGTGCCAGCAGCTTTCTGGCGGGACCGTACAATGAGCAGTTCTTC. The rearrangement joins TRBV27 to TRBJ2-1, with a tentative D call TRBD2 (6 bases). The CDR3 spans 15 residues. Trimming stripped 6 bases from V and 4 bases from J, with 16 bases between. The germline V gene has CDR1 MNHEY and CDR2 SMNVEV (reference sequence).

The chain links TRBV29-1 to TRBJ2-7; 7 bases match TRBD1. Germline values: CDR1 SQVTM, CDR2 ANQGSEA. The V and J ends lost 6 bases and 4 bases, in that order; junction bases with no gene match: 9. This CDR3 region has 13 residues. The CDR3 spells CSVMSRDRYEQYF. For the CDR3, the DNA is TGCAGCGTGATGTCCCGGGACAGATACGAGCAGTACTTC.

This clone was counted a single time. The genes are TRBV9 and TRBJ1-1; D is ambiguous. Trimming removed 3 bases at V and 2 bases at J, with 11 bases between. CDR3 size: 14 residues. From germline, CDR1 is SGDLS and CDR2 YYNGEE. CDR3 amino acids: CASSAGTVNTEAFF. Here the CDR3 DNA reads TGTGCCAGCAGCGCAGGAACGGTTAACACTGAAGCTTTCTTT. The full variable domain, in which reference TRBV9 and TRBJ1-1 provide the parts outside the CDR3, is DSGVTQTPKHLITATGQRVTLRCSPRSGDLSVYWYQQSLDQGLQFLIQYYNGEERAKGNILERFSAQQFPDLHSELNLSSLELGDSALYFCASSAGTVNTEAFFGQGTRLTVV.

V gene TRBV7-3 combines with J gene TRBJ2-1, with TRBD2 matching over 14 bases. Germline trimming cut 1 base from V and 8 bases from J; bases unmatched to any gene: 10. CDR1 SGHTA and CDR2 FQGTGA come from the germline V gene. The CDR3 contains 18 residues. The CDR3 reads CASSLKGTSGSILDEQFF. The DNA for the CDR3 is TGTGCCAGCAGCTTAAAAGGGACTAGCGGGAGTATTTTGGATGAGCAGTTCTTC.

The chain uses TRBV12-3 or TRBV12-4 and TRBJ1-2, with 7 bases identical to TRBD1. With V trimmed by 5 bases and J by 9 bases, 9 bases remained unmatched. The CDR3 has 13 residues. The CDR3 protein is CASSLRQGTRYTF. DNA for the CDR3: TGTGCCAGCAGTCTAAGACAGGGTACGCGCTACACCTTC.